A selection of T cell receptor beta chains follows, all from one sample in a study of blood T cell repertoires in COVID-19. Data came from immunoSEQ multiplex PCR; TCRdb stores just in-frame clones and leaves some out. Counted here are 50,000 to 70,000 clones, more than 65% occurring once; the ten biggest clones make up around 5.9%. Sequenced input: peripheral blood. The receptor source for this set is a woman in her fifties or sixties with acute or convalescent COVID-19. CDR3s include the opening cysteine and the closing phenylalanine or tryptophan. The D gene is left open where the match is weak.

D gene: TRBD1
J gene: TRBJ1-1
V gene: TRBV29-1
CDR3 protein: CSAGGQGNTEAFF
CDR3 DNA: TGCAGCGCGGGCGGACAGGGGAACACTGAAGCTTTCTTT

D gene: TRBD1
J gene: TRBJ2-7
V gene: TRBV29-1
CDR3 protein: CSVLGTGNSYEQYF
CDR3 DNA: TGCAGCGTTTTAGGGACAGGGAACTCCTACGAGCAGTACTTC

D gene: .
J gene: TRBJ1-5
V gene: TRBV19
CDR3 protein: CASSIEGGGKPQHF
CDR3 DNA: TGTGCCAGTAGTATAGAAGGGGGAGGGAAGCCCCAGCATTTT

D gene: .
J gene: TRBJ1-2
V gene: TRBV7-9
CDR3 protein: CASSFKNHGQGYTF
CDR3 DNA: TGTGCCAGCAGCTTTAAAAACCACGGACAAGGCTACACCTTC

D gene: TRBD1
J gene: TRBJ1-1
V gene: TRBV11-2
CDR3 protein: CASSPRQGTGTEAFF
CDR3 DNA: TGTGCCAGCAGCCCCCGACAGGGGACGGGCACTGAAGCTTTCTTT

D gene: TRBD1
J gene: TRBJ1-1
V gene: TRBV18
CDR3 protein: CASSRRQGYDTEAFF
CDR3 DNA: TGTGCCAGCTCACGGAGACAGGGGTACGACACTGAAGCTTTCTTT

D gene: TRBD1
J gene: TRBJ1-2
V gene: TRBV11-2
CDR3 protein: CASSSNTGGHGYTF
CDR3 DNA: TGTGCCAGCAGCTCTAACACAGGGGGACATGGCTACACCTTC

D gene: .
J gene: TRBJ1-4
V gene: TRBV4-1
CDR3 protein: CASSQDGTGSRATNEKLFF
CDR3 DNA: TGCGCCAGCAGCCAAGATGGAACGGGATCCCGGGCAACTAATGAAAAACTGTTTTTT

D gene: .
J gene: TRBJ1-1
V gene: TRBV27
CDR3 protein: CASSPGRGNTEAFF
CDR3 DNA: TGTGCCAGCAGTCCAGGAAGGGGTAACACTGAAGCTTTCTTT

D gene: TRBD2
J gene: TRBJ2-1
V gene: TRBV7-3
CDR3 protein: CASSFGGGAYNEQFF
CDR3 DNA: TGTGCCAGCAGCTTCGGCGGGGGGGCCTACAATGAGCAGTTCTTC

D gene: .
J gene: TRBJ2-3
V gene: TRBV19
CDR3 protein: CASSIAVGYTDTQYF
CDR3 DNA: TGTGCCAGTAGTATAGCTGTGGGCTACACAGATACGCAGTATTTT